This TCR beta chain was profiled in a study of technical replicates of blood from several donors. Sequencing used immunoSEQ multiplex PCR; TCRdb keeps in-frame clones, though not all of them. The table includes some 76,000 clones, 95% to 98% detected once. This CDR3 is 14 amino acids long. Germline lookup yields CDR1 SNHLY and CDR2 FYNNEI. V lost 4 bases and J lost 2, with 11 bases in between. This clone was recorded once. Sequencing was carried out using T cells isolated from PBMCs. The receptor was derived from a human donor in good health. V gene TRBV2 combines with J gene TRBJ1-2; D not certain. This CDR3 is CASSVGRSNYGYTF. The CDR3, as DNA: TGTGCCAGCAGTGTGGGCAGATCAAACTATGGCTACACCTTC.